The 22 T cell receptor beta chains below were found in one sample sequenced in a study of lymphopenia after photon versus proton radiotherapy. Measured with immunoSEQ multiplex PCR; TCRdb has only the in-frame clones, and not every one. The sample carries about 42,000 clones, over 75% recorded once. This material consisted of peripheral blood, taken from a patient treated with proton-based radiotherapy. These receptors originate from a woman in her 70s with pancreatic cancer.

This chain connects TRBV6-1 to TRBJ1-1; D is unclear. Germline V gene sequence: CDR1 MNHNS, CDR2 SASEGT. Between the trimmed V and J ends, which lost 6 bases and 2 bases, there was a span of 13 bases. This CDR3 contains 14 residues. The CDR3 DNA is TGTGCCAGCAGGGAGACACTGCCCAACACTGAAGCTTTCTTT. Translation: CASRETLPNTEAFF.

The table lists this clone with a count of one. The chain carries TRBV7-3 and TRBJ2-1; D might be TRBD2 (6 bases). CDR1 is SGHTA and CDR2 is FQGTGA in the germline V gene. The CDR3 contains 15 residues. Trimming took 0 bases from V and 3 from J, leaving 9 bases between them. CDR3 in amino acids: CASSLTGGGYNEQFF. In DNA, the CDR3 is TGTGCCAGCAGCTTAACGGGAGGCGGCTACAATGAGCAGTTCTTC. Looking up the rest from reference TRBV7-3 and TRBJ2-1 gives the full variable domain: GAGVSQTPSNKVTEKGKYVELRCDPISGHTALYWYRQSLGQGPEFLIYFQGTGAADDSGLPNDRFFAVRPEGSVSTLKIQRTERGDSAVYLCASSLTGGGYNEQFFGPGTRLTVL.

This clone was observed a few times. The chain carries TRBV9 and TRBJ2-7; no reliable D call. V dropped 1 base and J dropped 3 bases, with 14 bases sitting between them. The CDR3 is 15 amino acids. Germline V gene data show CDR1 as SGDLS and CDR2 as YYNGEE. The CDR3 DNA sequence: TGTGCCAGCAGCGTATCGCAAGCCCCGTACTACGAGCAGTACTTC. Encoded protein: CASSVSQAPYYEQYF.

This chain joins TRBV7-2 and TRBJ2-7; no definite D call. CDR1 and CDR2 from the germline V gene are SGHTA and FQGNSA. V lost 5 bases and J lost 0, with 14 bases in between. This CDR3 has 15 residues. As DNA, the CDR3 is TGTGCCAGCAGCCCCGTAGGCCCCCACTCCTACGAGCAGTACTTC. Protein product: CASSPVGPHSYEQYF. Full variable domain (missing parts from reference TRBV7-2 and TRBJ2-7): GAGVSQSPSNKVTEKGKDVELRCDPISGHTALYWYRQSLGQGLEFLIYFQGNSAPDKSGLPSDRFSAERTGGSVSTLTIQRTQQEDSAVYLCASSPVGPHSYEQYFGPGTRLTVT.

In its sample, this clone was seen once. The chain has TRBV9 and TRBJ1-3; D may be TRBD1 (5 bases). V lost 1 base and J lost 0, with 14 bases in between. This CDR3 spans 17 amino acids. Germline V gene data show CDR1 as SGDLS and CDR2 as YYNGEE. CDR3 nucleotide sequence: TGTGCCAGCAGCGTAACCCCAACAGGTGACTCTGGAAACACCATATATTTT. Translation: CASSVTPTGDSGNTIYF.

The CDR3: CASSIGQRGGYGYTF. CDR3 coding DNA: TGTGCCAGTAGTATTGGACAGCGGGGCGGCTATGGCTACACCTTC. This sequence joins TRBV19 and TRBJ1-2; D might be TRBD1 (6 bases). CDR3 length: 15 residues. The germline V and J ends were trimmed by 3 bases and 4 bases, with 15 bases remaining between them. The germline gives CDR1 LNHDA, CDR2 SQIVND (reference sequence).

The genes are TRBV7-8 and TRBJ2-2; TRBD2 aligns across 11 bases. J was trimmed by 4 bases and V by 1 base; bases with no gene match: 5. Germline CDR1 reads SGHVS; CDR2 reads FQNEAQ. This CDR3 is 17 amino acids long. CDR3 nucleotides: TGTGCCAGCAGCTTAGGTATAGCGGGAGGGTCCACCGGGGAGCTGTTTTTT. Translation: CASSLGIAGGSTGELFF.

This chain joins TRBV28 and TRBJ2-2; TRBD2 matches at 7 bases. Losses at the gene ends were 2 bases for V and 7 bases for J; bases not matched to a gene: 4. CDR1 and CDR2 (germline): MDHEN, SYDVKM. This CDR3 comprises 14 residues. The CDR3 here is CASSLGGVNGELFF. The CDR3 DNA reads TGTGCCAGCAGTTTAGGGGGGGTAAACGGGGAGCTGTTTTTT.

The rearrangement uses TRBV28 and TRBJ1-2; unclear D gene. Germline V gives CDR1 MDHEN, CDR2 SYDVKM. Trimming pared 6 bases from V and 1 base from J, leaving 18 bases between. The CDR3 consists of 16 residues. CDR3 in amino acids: CASSPLGGLGNYGYTF. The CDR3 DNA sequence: TGTGCCAGCAGCCCCCTCGGAGGGTTGGGTAACTATGGCTACACCTTC.

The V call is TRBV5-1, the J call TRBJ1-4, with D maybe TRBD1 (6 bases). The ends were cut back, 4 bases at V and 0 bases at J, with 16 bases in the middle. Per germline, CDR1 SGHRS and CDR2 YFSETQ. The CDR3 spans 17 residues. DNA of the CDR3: TGCGCCAGCAGCAGGAGACAGGACGGAGCAACTAATGAAAAACTGTTTTTT. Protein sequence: CASSRRQDGATNEKLFF.

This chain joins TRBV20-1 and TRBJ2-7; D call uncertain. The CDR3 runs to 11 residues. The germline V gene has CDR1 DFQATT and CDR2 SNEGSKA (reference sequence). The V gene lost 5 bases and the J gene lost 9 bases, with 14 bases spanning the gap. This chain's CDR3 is CSARLSERQYF. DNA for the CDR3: TGCAGTGCTCGACTTTCCGAAAGGCAGTACTTC.

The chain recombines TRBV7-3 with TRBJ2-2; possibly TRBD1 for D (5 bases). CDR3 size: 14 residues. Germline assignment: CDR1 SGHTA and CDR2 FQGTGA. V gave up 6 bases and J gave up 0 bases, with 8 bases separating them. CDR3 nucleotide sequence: TGTGCCAGCAGTGAAGGGGCGAACACCGGGGAGCTGTTTTTT. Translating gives CASSEGANTGELFF. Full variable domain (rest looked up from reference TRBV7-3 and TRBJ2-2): GAGVSQTPSNKVTEKGKYVELRCDPISGHTALYWYRQSLGQGPEFLIYFQGTGAADDSGLPNDRFFAVRPEGSVSTLKIQRTERGDSAVYLCASSEGANTGELFFGEGSRLTVL.

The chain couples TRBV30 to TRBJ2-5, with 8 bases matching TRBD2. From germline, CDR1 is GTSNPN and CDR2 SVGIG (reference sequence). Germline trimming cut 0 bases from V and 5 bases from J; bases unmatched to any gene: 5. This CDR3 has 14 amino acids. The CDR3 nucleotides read TGTGCCTGGAGTGTACGTGGCGGGAGGGAGACCCAGTACTTC. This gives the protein CAWSVRGGRETQYF.

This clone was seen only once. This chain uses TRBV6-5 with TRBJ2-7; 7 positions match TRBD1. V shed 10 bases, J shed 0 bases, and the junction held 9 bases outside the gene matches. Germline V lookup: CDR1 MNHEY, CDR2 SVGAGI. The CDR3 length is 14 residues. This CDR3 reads CATLTTGSSYEQYF. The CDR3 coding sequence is TGTGCCACCCTAACGACAGGGAGCTCCTACGAGCAGTACTTC.

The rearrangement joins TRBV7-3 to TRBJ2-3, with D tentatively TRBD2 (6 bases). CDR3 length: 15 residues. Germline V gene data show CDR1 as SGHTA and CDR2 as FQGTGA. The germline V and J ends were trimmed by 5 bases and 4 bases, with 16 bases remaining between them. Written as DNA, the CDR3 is TGTGCCAGCAGCCGGGGGTCGGGAAGCCCAGATACGCAGTATTTT. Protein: CASSRGSGSPDTQYF.

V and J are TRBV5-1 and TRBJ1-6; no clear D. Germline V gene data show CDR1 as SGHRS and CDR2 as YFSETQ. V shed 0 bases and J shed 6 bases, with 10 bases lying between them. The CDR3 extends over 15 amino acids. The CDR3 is CASSLVSGGNSPLHF. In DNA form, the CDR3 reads TGCGCCAGCAGCTTGGTGTCAGGCGGTAATTCACCCCTCCACTTT.

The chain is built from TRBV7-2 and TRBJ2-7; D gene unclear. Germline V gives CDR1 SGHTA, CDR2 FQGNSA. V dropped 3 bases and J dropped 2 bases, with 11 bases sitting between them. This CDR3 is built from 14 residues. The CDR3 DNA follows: TGTGCCAGCAGCTTGGAAGCGCGCGCCTACGAGCAGTACTTC. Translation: CASSLEARAYEQYF.

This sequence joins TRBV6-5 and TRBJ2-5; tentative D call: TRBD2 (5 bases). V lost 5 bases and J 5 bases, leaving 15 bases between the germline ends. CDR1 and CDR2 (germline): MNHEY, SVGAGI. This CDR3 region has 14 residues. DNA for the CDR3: TGTGCCAGCAGTGTTCAGGACTCTCCGGAGACCCAGTACTTC. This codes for CASSVQDSPETQYF.

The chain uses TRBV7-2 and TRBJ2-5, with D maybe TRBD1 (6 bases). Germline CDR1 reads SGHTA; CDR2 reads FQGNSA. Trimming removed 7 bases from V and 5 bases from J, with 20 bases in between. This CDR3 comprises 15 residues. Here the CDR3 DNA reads TGTGCCAGCACCAAGCATAGGGGGACCACGGAGACCCAGTACTTC. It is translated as CASTKHRGTTETQYF.

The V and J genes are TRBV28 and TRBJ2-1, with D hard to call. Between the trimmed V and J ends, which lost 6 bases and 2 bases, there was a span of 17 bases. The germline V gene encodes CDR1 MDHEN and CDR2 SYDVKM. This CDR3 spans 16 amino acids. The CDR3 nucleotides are TGTGCCAGCAGCCCGGGCACAGACCCAACCTACAATGAGCAGTTCTTC. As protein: CASSPGTDPTYNEQFF.

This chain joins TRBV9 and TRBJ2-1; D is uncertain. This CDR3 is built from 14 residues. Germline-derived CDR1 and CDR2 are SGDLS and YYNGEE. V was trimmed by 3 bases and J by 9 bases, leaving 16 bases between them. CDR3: CASSEAVSLGEQFF. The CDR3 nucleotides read TGTGCCAGCAGCGAGGCAGTGTCCCTCGGTGAGCAGTTCTTC.

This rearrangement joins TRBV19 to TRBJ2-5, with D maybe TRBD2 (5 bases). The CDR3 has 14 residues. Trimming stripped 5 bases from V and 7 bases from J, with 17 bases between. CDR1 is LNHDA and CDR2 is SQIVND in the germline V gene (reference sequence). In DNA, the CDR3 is TGTGCCAGTAGTGAGGGAATAGCCGGCGTGACCCAGTACTTC. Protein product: CASSEGIAGVTQYF.